A single sample is the source of the 3 T cell receptor beta chains below, sequenced in a study of T cells after posttransplantation cyclophosphamide. Busulfan-fludarabine conditioning, marrow transplant, and cyclophosphamide on days +3 and +4 were administered. TCRdb keeps only in-frame clones here, not all; method: immunoSEQ multiplex PCR. The sample lists under 50,000 clones; 90% were seen once. Material: PBMCs, obtained about 62 days after allogeneic stem cell transplant with posttransplant cyclophosphamide. The receptors originated from a male patient aged 55 to 69 who received an allogeneic stem cell transplant from a related donor and was CMV-positive. A subset of T cells may come from the graft donor.

This rearrangement joins TRBV6-1 to TRBJ1-1; a weak D match, TRBD1 (5 bases). Per the germline V gene, CDR1 is MNHNS and CDR2 is SASEGT. Trimming removed 10 bases from V and 1 base from J, with 16 bases in between. The CDR3 totals 14 residues. The DNA for the CDR3 is TGTGCCACCTCACTCAGACAGACGAACACTGAAGCTTTCTTT. Amino acids: CATSLRQTNTEAFF.

The V and J genes are TRBV4-1 and TRBJ1-5; tentatively, D is TRBD1 (5 bases). With 1 base removed from V and 2 bases from J, the gap between germline ends came to 9 bases. The CDR3 consists of 15 residues. Germline CDR1 MGHRA, CDR2 YSYEKL. Here the CDR3 reads CASSQVRVGNQPQHF. Here the CDR3 DNA reads TGCGCCAGCAGCCAAGTCAGGGTTGGCAATCAGCCCCAGCATTTT.

V is TRBV2 and J is TRBJ2-1; TRBD1 agrees at 7 bases. The CDR3 sequence is 14 residues long. The germline gives CDR1 SNHLY, CDR2 FYNNEI. The V gene end was trimmed by 9 bases and the J gene end by 0 bases; junction bases not matched to a gene: 5. CDR3 region: CASQGTDSYNEQFF. Here the CDR3 DNA reads TGTGCCAGTCAAGGGACAGACTCCTACAATGAGCAGTTCTTC.